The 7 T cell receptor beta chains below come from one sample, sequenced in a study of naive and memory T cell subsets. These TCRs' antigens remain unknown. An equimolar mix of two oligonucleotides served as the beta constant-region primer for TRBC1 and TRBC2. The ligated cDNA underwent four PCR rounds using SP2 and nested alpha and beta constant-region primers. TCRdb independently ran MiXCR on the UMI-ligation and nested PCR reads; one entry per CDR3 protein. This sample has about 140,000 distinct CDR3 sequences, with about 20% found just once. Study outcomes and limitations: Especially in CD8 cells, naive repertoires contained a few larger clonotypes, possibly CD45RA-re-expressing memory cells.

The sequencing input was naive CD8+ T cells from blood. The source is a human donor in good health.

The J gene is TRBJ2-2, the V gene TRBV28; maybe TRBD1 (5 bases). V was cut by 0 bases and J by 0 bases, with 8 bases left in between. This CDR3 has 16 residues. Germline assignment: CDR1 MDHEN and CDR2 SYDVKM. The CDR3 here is CASSLWGLTNTGELFF. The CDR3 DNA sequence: TGTGCCAGCAGTTTATGGGGGCTGACGAACACCGGGGAGCTGTTTTTT.

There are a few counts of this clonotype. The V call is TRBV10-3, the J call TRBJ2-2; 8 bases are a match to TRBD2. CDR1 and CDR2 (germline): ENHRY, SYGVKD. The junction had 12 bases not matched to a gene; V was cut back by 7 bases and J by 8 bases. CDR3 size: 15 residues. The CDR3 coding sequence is TGTGCCATCAACCGGGGGGGCCAAGATAGTGGGGAGCTGTTTTTT. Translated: CAINRGGQDSGELFF.

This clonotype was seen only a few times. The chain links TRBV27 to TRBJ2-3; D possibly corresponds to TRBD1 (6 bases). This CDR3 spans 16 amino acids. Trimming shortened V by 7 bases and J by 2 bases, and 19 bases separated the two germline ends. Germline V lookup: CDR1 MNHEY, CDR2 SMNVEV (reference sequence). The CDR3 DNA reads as TGTGCCAGCAACGAAGCCCCAGGGGACCTCACAGATACGCAGTATTTT. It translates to CASNEAPGDLTDTQYF.

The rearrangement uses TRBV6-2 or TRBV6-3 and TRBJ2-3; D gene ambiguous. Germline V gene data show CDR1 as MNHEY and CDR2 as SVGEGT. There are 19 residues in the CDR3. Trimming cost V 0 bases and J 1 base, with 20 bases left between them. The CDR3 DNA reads TGTGCCAGCAGTTACTCCTATTCGGCGACTGTCTTGGGCACAGATACGCAGTATTTT. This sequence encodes CASSYSYSATVLGTDTQYF.

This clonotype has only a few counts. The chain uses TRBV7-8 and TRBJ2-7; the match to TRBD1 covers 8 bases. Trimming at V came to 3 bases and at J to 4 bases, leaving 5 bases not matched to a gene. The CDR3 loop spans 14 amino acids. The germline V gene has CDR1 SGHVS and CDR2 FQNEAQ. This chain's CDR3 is CASSLDRAGYEQYF. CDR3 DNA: TGTGCCAGCAGCTTGGACAGGGCGGGATACGAGCAGTACTTC.

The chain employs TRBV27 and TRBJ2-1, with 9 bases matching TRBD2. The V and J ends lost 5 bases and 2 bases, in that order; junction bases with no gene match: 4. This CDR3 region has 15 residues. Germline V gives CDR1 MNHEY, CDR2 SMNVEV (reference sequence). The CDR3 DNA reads TGTGCCAGCAGTCCTAGCGGGACCCCCTACAATGAGCAGTTCTTC. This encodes CASSPSGTPYNEQFF.

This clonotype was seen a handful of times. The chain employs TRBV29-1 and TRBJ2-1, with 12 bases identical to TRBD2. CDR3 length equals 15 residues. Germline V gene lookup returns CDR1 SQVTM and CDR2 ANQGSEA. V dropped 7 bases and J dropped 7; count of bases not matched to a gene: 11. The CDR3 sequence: CSDGLAGSRGNEQFF. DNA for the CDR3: TGCAGCGACGGACTAGCGGGATCCCGGGGGAATGAGCAGTTCTTC.